The subject of this entry is one TCR beta chain. The antigen is undetermined. These data belong to a study of T cell repertoires in cytomegalovirus infection. For the study at large: It can be stated that public TCR beta signatures indicated CMV infection as well as a matching HLA type.

Germline loops: CDR1 SGHVS, CDR2 FQNEAQ. V gave up 4 bases and J gave up 6 bases; unmatched junction bases: 5. The CDR3 runs 14 residues. Each CDR3 protein gets one entry after TCRdb re-called the reads with MiXCR. The data show about 830,000 distinct CDR3 sequences, with 32% seen just once and about an eighth held by the top ten. Points from the study as a whole: Predominance within the ex vivo response was attributable to HLA-C-restricted CMV-specific TCR beta clonotypes.

This chain joins TRBV7-8 and TRBJ1-5; 8 bases are a match to TRBD1. The TCR comes from a human donor in good health (CMV status not recorded). Some clones in this sample may be carry-over from other donors' samples. Sequenced here: cultured CD8+ T cells from PBMCs, sampled from culture after CMV antigen stimulation. DNA of the CDR3: TGTGCCAGCAGCTCCCGACAGGGGATTCAGCCCCAGCATTTT. Its protein product is CASSSRQGIQPQHF. The full variable domain, completed using reference TRBV7-8 and TRBJ1-5, is GAGVSQSPRYKVAKRGQDVALRCDPISGHVSLFWYQQALGQGPEFLTYFQNEAQLDKSGLPSDRFFAERPEGSVSTLKIQRTQQEDSAVYLCASSSRQGIQPQHFGDGTRLSIL.